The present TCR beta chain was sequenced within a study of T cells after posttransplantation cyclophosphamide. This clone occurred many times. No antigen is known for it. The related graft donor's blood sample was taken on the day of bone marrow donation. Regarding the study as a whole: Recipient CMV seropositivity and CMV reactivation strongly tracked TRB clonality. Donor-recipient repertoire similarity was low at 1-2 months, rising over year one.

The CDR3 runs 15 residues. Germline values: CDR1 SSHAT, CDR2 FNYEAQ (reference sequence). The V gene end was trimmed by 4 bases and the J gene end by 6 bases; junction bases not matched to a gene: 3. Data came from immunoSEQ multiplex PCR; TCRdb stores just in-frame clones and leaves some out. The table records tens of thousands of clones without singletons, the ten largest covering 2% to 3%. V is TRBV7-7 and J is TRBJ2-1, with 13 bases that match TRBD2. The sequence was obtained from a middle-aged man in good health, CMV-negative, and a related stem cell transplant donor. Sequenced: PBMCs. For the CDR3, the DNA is TGTGCCAGCAGCTCACTAGCGGGGGGGCTCAATGAGCAGTTCTTC. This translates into CASSSLAGGLNEQFF.